A single sample gave rise to the 2 T cell receptor beta chains below, sequenced in a study of CD8 T cells in Susac syndrome. RNA amounts of about 0.45 to 1 ug underwent reverse transcription with random hexamers. A single record per CDR3 protein comes from TCRdb applying MiXCR to the immunoSEQ multiplex PCR reads. The profile covers around 130,000 distinct CDR3 sequences, with about 93% appearing a single time and around 0.22% taken by the ten largest. Material: CD8+ T cells from PBMCs. These receptors originate from a human donor with multiple sclerosis.

The chain recombines TRBV6-6 with TRBJ2-1; D not certain. This CDR3 contains 15 residues. Germline CDR1 MNHNY, CDR2 SVGAGI (reference sequence). Trimming left V 8 bases short and J 2 bases short, with 16 bases between. This CDR3 is CASPKASDTYNEQFF. CDR3 nucleotides: TGTGCCAGCCCCAAAGCCAGTGACACCTACAATGAGCAGTTCTTC.

The chain has TRBV7-9 and TRBJ2-5, with 10 bases identical to TRBD2. The J segment lost 5 bases and the V segment lost 5 bases, leaving 11 bases of the junction unmatched. Germline CDR1 reads SEHNR; CDR2 reads FQNEAQ (reference sequence). The CDR3 has 16 amino acids. The chain's CDR3 is CASSPSGSGRLETQYF. The DNA of the CDR3 is TGTGCCAGCAGCCCCTCTGGTAGCGGGAGGCTGGAGACCCAGTACTTC.